These 23 T cell receptor beta chains came from one sample sequenced in a study of T-cell reconstitution after alpha-beta-depleted transplantation in children (dated by TCRdb to between 2015 and 2016). The protocol used for the library was PCR. Data came from an Illumina HiSeq 2500. TCR libraries were prepared with molecular barcoding, using unique molecular identifiers to normalize TCRbeta repertoire quantification. TCRdb trimmed the raw reads at Q25, called clones with MiXCR and kept productive beta chains. Each entry merges the rows of one CDR3 protein and shows their most common DNA and genes. This sample holds roughly 500,000 distinct CDR3 sequences; around an eighth were observed only once. Roughly 5.4% of the sample is held by the ten biggest clonotypes. Material: PBMCs from the stem cell graft donor, obtained from the stem cell graft. The receptors shown here come from a human donor who donated a stem cell graft to a child with combined immunodeficiency.

This clonotype has only a few counts. The chain carries TRBV6-5 and TRBJ2-7, with a possible D match to TRBD1 (6 bases). V was clipped by 2 bases and J by 0 bases, with 11 bases between them. The CDR3 has 15 residues. Looked up from germline, CDR1 is MNHEY and CDR2 is SVGAGI. The chain's CDR3 is CASSYRDTFSYEQYF. CDR3 nucleotides: TGTGCCAGCAGTTACCGGGACACTTTCTCCTACGAGCAGTACTTC.

This clonotype was seen a few times. V gene TRBV5-6 combines with J gene TRBJ1-4, with 8 bases aligning to TRBD1. The CDR3 runs to 15 residues. Germline V gene sequence: CDR1 SGHDT, CDR2 YYEEEE. V was pared by 1 base and J by 8 bases, with 7 bases of the junction left unmatched. For the CDR3, the DNA is TGTGCCAGCAGCTTGTTTTTGGACAGGGTCGAAAAACTGTTTTTT. Its protein product is CASSLFLDRVEKLFF.

This clonotype was counted a few times. The chain carries TRBV15 and TRBJ1-2; 7 bases map to TRBD1. J gave up 6 bases and V 4 bases, and 17 bases lay outside the gene matches. There are 17 residues in the CDR3. Germline values: CDR1 LNHNV, CDR2 YYDKDF (reference sequence). The DNA of the CDR3 is TGTGCCACCAGCATAGAGGGATGGCAGGGGGACATCCATGGCTACACCTTC. Its translation: CATSIEGWQGDIHGYTF.

The sample holds many counts of this clonotype. This chain joins TRBV24-1 and TRBJ2-3, with 11 positions matching TRBD1. The trim removed 4 bases at V and 6 bases at J, leaving 5 bases unmatched. This CDR3 contains 15 residues. Germline V lookup: CDR1 KGHDR, CDR2 SFDVKD. DNA of the CDR3: TGTGCCACCAGTGACTCCGGGACAGGGGGGGATACGCAGTATTTT. Protein: CATSDSGTGGDTQYF.

The rearrangement uses TRBV20-1 and TRBJ2-5; 12 bases line up with TRBD2. V lost 6 bases and J lost 0; bases outside the gene matches: 5. This CDR3 region has 15 residues. In germline, CDR1 is DFQATT, CDR2 SNEGSKA (reference sequence). Written as DNA, the CDR3 is TGCAGTGCCTTGACTAGCGGGAGTGACCAAGAGACCCAGTACTTC. Translating gives CSALTSGSDQETQYF.

This clonotype occurred many times. The chain is built from TRBV11-3 and TRBJ2-5; the match to TRBD1 covers 8 bases. The CDR3 length is 14 residues. With 5 bases clipped from V and 3 bases from J, the junction kept 5 bases outside the gene matches. In germline, CDR1 is SGHNT, CDR2 YENEEA. This chain's CDR3 is CASSLRQGKETQYF. The CDR3 DNA reads as TGTGCCAGCAGCCTCCGACAGGGGAAAGAGACCCAGTACTTC.

In its sample, this clonotype was seen a few times. The chain links TRBV12-3 or TRBV12-4 to TRBJ2-3; possible D gene TRBD1, 5 bases. There are 15 residues in the CDR3. The V end lost 1 base, the J end lost 4 bases, and 12 bases lay between the germline ends. The CDR3 loop reads CASSLDKVGPDTQYF. In DNA, the CDR3 is TGTGCCAGCAGTTTAGACAAGGTGGGGCCAGATACGCAGTATTTT.

The chain employs TRBV12-3 or TRBV12-4 and TRBJ2-3; D perhaps matches TRBD1 (8 bases). Trimming took 4 bases from V and 3 from J, leaving 14 bases between them. CDR3 length: 15 residues. The CDR3 loop is CASSSDREGTDTQYF. CDR3 nucleotide sequence: TGTGCCAGCAGTTCGGACAGGGAGGGGACAGATACGCAGTATTTT.

This clonotype came up a few times. This chain links TRBV11-2 with TRBJ2-7; D remains unclear. The V and J ends lost 0 bases and 3 bases respectively, with 12 bases between them. Germline V gene sequence: CDR1 SGHAT, CDR2 FQNNGV. The CDR3 extends over 15 amino acids. The CDR3: CASSLEIGSNYEQYF. CDR3 DNA sequence: TGTGCCAGCAGCTTAGAGATTGGCTCCAACTACGAGCAGTACTTC.

The J gene is TRBJ2-3, the V gene TRBV6-1, with 7 bases that match TRBD2. Per the germline V gene, CDR1 is MNHNS and CDR2 is SASEGT. V gave up 1 base and J gave up 4 bases; unmatched junction bases: 8. The CDR3 covers 16 residues. CDR3 in DNA: TGTGCCAGCAGTGAAGAGGGCGGGAGAGGATCAGATACGCAGTATTTT. This translates into CASSEEGGRGSDTQYF.

This clonotype was detected a few times. The V call is TRBV7-9, the J call TRBJ2-1; no firm D call. Deletions cut 7 bases from V and 0 bases from J, with 10 bases between. Germline V gene lookup returns CDR1 SEHNR and CDR2 FQNEAQ (reference sequence). The CDR3 is 14 residues long. CDR3 coding DNA: TGTGCCAGCACCCCAGGAGTCTCCTACAATGAGCAGTTCTTC. It codes for CASTPGVSYNEQFF.

CDR3 coding DNA: TGTGCCAGCAGCTTACGCGGGGGGGCCGGTGAGCAGTTCTTC. This gives the protein CASSLRGGAGEQFF. The rearrangement links TRBV5-4 to TRBJ2-1; 9 bases are a match to TRBD2. The CDR3 consists of 14 residues. Germline-derived CDR1 and CDR2 are SGHNT and YYREEE (reference sequence). The J segment lost 9 bases and the V segment lost 2 bases, leaving 6 bases of the junction unmatched. Variable domain in full (rest from reference TRBV5-4 and TRBJ2-1): ETGVTQSPTHLIKTRGQQVTLRCSSQSGHNTVSWYQQALGQGPQFIFQYYREEENGRGNFPPRFSGLQFPNYSSELNVNALELDDSALYLCASSLRGGAGEQFFGPGTRLTVL.

A few counts support this clonotype. The chain is built from TRBV27 and TRBJ1-5; D remains ambiguous. The germline V gene has CDR1 MNHEY and CDR2 SMNVEV (reference sequence). V gave up 6 bases and J gave up 5 bases, with 11 bases separating them. This CDR3 has 13 amino acids. The CDR3, as DNA: TGTGCCAGCAGGGGTCGGCCCCATCAGCCCCAGCATTTT. It is translated as CASRGRPHQPQHF.

This clonotype has at least ten counts. The chain joins TRBV12-3 or TRBV12-4 to TRBJ2-7, with D perhaps matching TRBD1 (6 bases). Trimming pared 3 bases from V and 6 bases from J, leaving 9 bases between. The CDR3 consists of 12 residues. The CDR3 sequence is CASSFSGVEQYF. The DNA for the CDR3 is TGTGCCAGCAGTTTTTCAGGGGTCGAGCAGTACTTC.

In its sample, this clonotype was seen many times. The CDR3 reads CASSPRSLRGSSYNEQFF. CDR3 bases: TGTGCCAGCAGTCCCCGTTCCCTTAGGGGGAGTTCCTACAATGAGCAGTTCTTC. This sequence joins TRBV12-3 or TRBV12-4 and TRBJ2-1, with D tentatively TRBD1 (6 bases). This CDR3 contains 18 residues. The germline V and J ends were trimmed by 5 bases and 1 base, with 21 bases remaining between them.

This clonotype was found many times. The chain joins TRBV28 to TRBJ2-4, with a weak D call TRBD2 (5 bases). The V and J ends lost 10 bases and 9 bases respectively, with 10 bases between them. Germline CDR1 is MDHEN and CDR2 is SYDVKM. The CDR3 extends over 10 amino acids. In nucleotides, the CDR3 is TGTGCCACCCGAGAGGGCATTCAGTACTTC. Its protein product is CATREGIQYF.

This clonotype has a count of ten or more. The rearrangement joins TRBV7-2 to TRBJ2-7, with 10 bases identical to TRBD2. The CDR3 runs 14 residues. Germline CDR1 is SGHTA and CDR2 is FQGNSA. The junction had 3 bases not matched to a gene; V was cut back by 5 bases and J by 2 bases. CDR3 protein: CASSGTSVTYEQYF. In DNA, the CDR3 is TGTGCCAGCAGCGGGACTAGCGTCACCTACGAGCAGTACTTC.

This chain connects TRBV12-3 or TRBV12-4 to TRBJ1-1; no clear D. This CDR3 comprises 12 residues. Trimming left V 4 bases short and J 7 bases short, with 10 bases between. CDR3 amino acids: CASSWRQHEAFF. CDR3 coding DNA: TGTGCCAGCAGTTGGAGGCAACATGAAGCTTTCTTT.

The V gene is TRBV5-1, the J gene TRBJ2-3, with D unclear. Trimming stripped 0 bases from V and 6 bases from J, with 11 bases between. Germline V CDR1 and CDR2: SGHRS, YFSETQ. The CDR3 has 14 residues. CDR3 DNA: TGCGCCAGCAGCTTGGTGGTAGTCTCGGATACGCAGTATTTT. It encodes CASSLVVVSDTQYF.

The rearrangement links TRBV10-3 to TRBJ1-2; 8 bases are shared with TRBD1. Germline V gives CDR1 ENHRY, CDR2 SYGVKD. The V segment lost 7 bases and the J segment 4 bases; nucleotides outside the gene matches: 8. The CDR3 length is 14 residues. This CDR3 reads CAITPDREAYGYTF. The CDR3 coding sequence is TGTGCCATCACTCCGGACAGGGAGGCCTATGGCTACACCTTC.

This clonotype was counted between two and nine times. The chain combines TRBV27 with TRBJ2-7; 13 nucleotides agree with TRBD2. Germline V CDR1 and CDR2: MNHEY, SMNVEV (reference sequence). With V trimmed by 4 bases and J by 4 bases, 4 bases remained unmatched. CDR3 length: 15 residues. CDR3 amino acids: CASSSGLAGRYEQYF. In nucleotides, the CDR3 is TGTGCCAGCAGTTCGGGACTAGCGGGGAGATACGAGCAGTACTTC.

This clonotype was observed many times. The V and J genes are TRBV29-1 and TRBJ2-1; the match to TRBD1 covers 9 bases. Per the germline V gene, CDR1 is SQVTM and CDR2 is ANQGSEA. The CDR3 is 12 amino acids. After removal of 4 bases from V and 9 bases from J, the junction contained 4 bases not matched to a gene. This chain's CDR3 is CSVGTGDPEQFF. In DNA, the CDR3 is TGCAGCGTTGGGACAGGGGATCCTGAGCAGTTCTTC.

This clonotype has a count of ten or more. The genes are TRBV4-2 and TRBJ1-6, with 9 bases aligning to TRBD1. With V trimmed by 0 bases and J by 8 bases, 8 bases remained unmatched. Per germline, CDR1 LGHNA and CDR2 YNFKEQ. CDR3 length equals 17 residues. In DNA, the CDR3 is TGTGCCAGCAGCCAAGATGGCAGGACAGGGGATTATTCACCCCTCCACTTT. It codes for CASSQDGRTGDYSPLHF.